One and the same sample provided the 14 T cell receptor beta chains below, sequenced in a study of CD8+ T cells in alopecia areata. Treatment specified: oral pan-JAK inhibitor, 5-10 mg twice daily. RNA was extracted and reverse transcribed into cDNA as the sequencing template. The data were produced by immunoSEQ multiplex PCR, yet TCRdb's version contains in-frame clones alone and is incomplete. The sample yields approximately 180,000 clones, less than 70% seen once. Specimen: CD8+ T cells sorted from blood, collected at week 24, from a patient treated with tofacitinib. The receptor set was obtained from a human donor with alopecia areata.

The chain couples TRBV6-5 to TRBJ2-7; D gene ambiguous. Germline lookup yields CDR1 MNHEY and CDR2 SVGAGI. The length of the CDR3 is 13 residues. V was clipped by 2 bases and J by 1 base, with 6 bases between them. The DNA of the CDR3 is TGTGCCAGCAGTTACAGGCTTTCCTACGAGCAGTACTTC. Residues: CASSYRLSYEQYF.

V is TRBV2 and J is TRBJ2-7, with unresolved D. The V gene lost 3 bases and the J gene lost 4 bases, with 4 bases spanning the gap. Germline CDR1 SNHLY, CDR2 FYNNEI. The CDR3 runs 11 residues. The DNA for the CDR3 is TGTGCCAGCAGTGATGTTTACGAGCAGTACTTC. The encoded protein is CASSDVYEQYF.

The V gene is TRBV29-1, the J gene TRBJ1-1; D is uncertain. This CDR3 is built from 12 residues. Germline V CDR1 and CDR2: SQVTM, ANQGSEA. Trimming removed 5 bases from V and 7 bases from J, with 14 bases in between. The CDR3 nucleotides are TGCAGCGTTTTGGCGTACGGGAATGAAGCTTTCTTT. Its protein product is CSVLAYGNEAFF.

This clone has a single count. V and J are TRBV29-1 and TRBJ1-2; D ambiguous. V lost 3 bases and J lost 3, with 17 bases in between. The CDR3 extends over 15 amino acids. Germline CDR1 SQVTM, CDR2 ANQGSEA. The CDR3: CSVDGVFGVDYGYTF. CDR3 sequence (DNA): TGCAGCGTTGATGGGGTATTCGGAGTGGACTATGGCTACACCTTC.

V gene TRBV29-1 combines with J gene TRBJ1-2, with D perhaps TRBD1 (5 bases). This CDR3 has 13 residues. V lost 5 bases and J 8 bases, leaving 18 bases between the germline ends. The V gene's germline CDR1 is SQVTM and CDR2 ANQGSEA. CDR3: CSVFAGLAGGYTF. The CDR3 nucleotides are TGCAGCGTTTTCGCAGGGCTGGCGGGCGGCTACACCTTC.

This clone appeared a few times. J is TRBJ2-1 and V is TRBV27, with unresolved D. This CDR3 spans 14 amino acids. Trimming took 4 bases from V and 0 from J, leaving 7 bases between them. Germline-derived CDR1 and CDR2 are MNHEY and SMNVEV (reference sequence). CDR3 region: CASSYGSSYNEQFF. CDR3 nucleotide sequence: TGTGCCAGCAGTTACGGAAGCTCCTACAATGAGCAGTTCTTC.

The chain joins TRBV5-6 to TRBJ2-7; TRBD1 matches 8 bases. The V gene's germline CDR1 is SGHDT and CDR2 YYEEEE. The CDR3 extends over 14 amino acids. Trimming removed 5 bases from V and 4 bases from J; junction bases left unmatched: 8. CDR3 DNA sequence: TGTGCCAGCAGTCCCGGGACAGGTCAATACGAGCAGTACTTC. Its translation: CASSPGTGQYEQYF.

The chain couples TRBV5-6 to TRBJ1-2; D gene uncertain. Germline V lookup: CDR1 SGHDT, CDR2 YYEEEE. The CDR3 is made up of 15 amino acids. V lost 4 bases and J 1 base, leaving 14 bases between the germline ends. This CDR3 is CASSEDTTLNYGYTF. Here the CDR3 DNA reads TGTGCCAGCAGCGAAGACACAACGCTTAACTATGGCTACACCTTC.

A few counts support this clone. V and J are TRBV14 and TRBJ2-1; no clear D gene. Germline CDR1 reads SGHDN; CDR2 reads FVKESK. The CDR3 runs 14 residues. V was shortened by 0 bases and J by 4 bases, with 7 bases between the two germline ends. CDR3: CASSQEPRYNEQFF. Written as DNA, the CDR3 is TGTGCCAGCAGCCAAGAGCCTAGGTACAATGAGCAGTTCTTC. The full variable domain, with the rest looked up from reference TRBV14 and TRBJ2-1, is EAGVTQFPSHSVIEKGQTVTLRCDPISGHDNLYWYRRVMGKEIKFLLHFVKESKQDESGMPNNRFLAERTGGTYSTLKVQPAELEDSGVYFCASSQEPRYNEQFFGPGTRLTVL.

The rearrangement joins TRBV5-1 to TRBJ2-3; D ambiguous. This CDR3 has 13 amino acids. V lost 4 bases, J lost 1 base, and 7 bases lay in between. Germline lookup yields CDR1 SGHRS and CDR2 YFSETQ. CDR3 in DNA: TGCGCCAGCAGCCCGACTCGCACAGATACGCAGTATTTT. This gives the protein CASSPTRTDTQYF.

Only one count was recorded for this clone. The chain recombines TRBV6-5 with TRBJ1-1; no clear D gene. The ends were cut back, 2 bases at V and 1 base at J, with 5 bases in the middle. Looked up from germline, CDR1 is MNHEY and CDR2 is SVGAGI. The CDR3 has 13 residues. As DNA, the CDR3 is TGTGCCAGCAGTTACGAGTCGAACACTGAAGCTTTCTTT. It encodes CASSYESNTEAFF.

This chain links TRBV4-3 with TRBJ2-1, with a possible D match to TRBD2 (6 bases). The CDR3 covers 13 residues. Trimming left V 3 bases short and J 7 bases short, with 10 bases between. The V gene's germline CDR1 is LGHNA and CDR2 YSLEER. The chain's CDR3 is CASSHALANEQFF. The CDR3 DNA reads TGCGCCAGCAGCCACGCACTAGCAAATGAGCAGTTCTTC.

In this sample, this clone turned up a few times. The chain is built from TRBV7-9 and TRBJ2-6; TRBD1 is a possible D gene (6 bases). The V end lost 5 bases, the J end lost 4 bases, and 15 bases lay between the germline ends. The CDR3 has 16 residues. In germline, CDR1 is SEHNR, CDR2 FQNEAQ (reference sequence). In DNA, the CDR3 is TGTGCCAGCAGCCCTGCCACAGGGCAAGGGGCCAACGTCCTGACTTTC. Amino acids: CASSPATGQGANVLTF.

The chain links TRBV7-9 to TRBJ2-2; tentatively, D is TRBD2 (5 bases). The CDR3 covers 12 residues. The ends were cut back, 7 bases at V and 6 bases at J, with 9 bases in the middle. CDR1 SEHNR and CDR2 FQNEAQ come from the germline V gene (reference sequence). CDR3 sequence (DNA): TGTGCCAGCACCTCGGGGTCCGGGGAGCTGTTTTTT. Residues: CASTSGSGELFF.